This paragraph reports one T cell receptor (beta chain). Its antigen is unknown. Here immunoSEQ multiplex PCR was the method, and the copy in TCRdb shows in-frame clones only, minus some. The sample includes roughly 30,000 clones, roughly four fifths seen only once; the top ten take roughly 2.1%. The data were obtained in a study of T cells in narcolepsy. The V gene's germline CDR1 is MRHNA and CDR2 SNTAGT. Trimming cost V 3 bases and J 5 bases, with 16 bases left between them. The CDR3 has 15 amino acids. The study's findings and limits: Reportedly, autoreactive clonotypes were serially detected in patients' blood but not controls'. Autoreactive clone sequences were missing from some blood memory CD4+ repertoires.

J is TRBJ1-2 and V is TRBV6-4, with D maybe TRBD1 (5 bases). This TCR was recovered from a human donor in good health. Sequencing used memory (CD45RA-) CD4+ T cells from blood. The CDR3 region is CASSEGGQGPYGYTF. The CDR3 nucleotides read TGTGCCAGCAGTGAGGGCGGACAAGGACCATATGGCTACACCTTC.